Listed here are 22 T cell receptor beta chains from one sample, sequenced in a study of shared clonotypes between healthy human individuals (TCRdb year 2020). The library was prepared using the immunoSEQ multiplex PCR assay. The table comes from immuneACCESS by way of TCRdb, which keeps in-frame sequences with V and J called. Part of the clones is missing from these tables; in studies checked, under half for an unresolved V gene and the rest for unknown reasons. Counted in this sample were about 1 million clones; 75% of them appeared once. Around 1.5% of the sample is in the top ten clones. The sequenced material came from memory CD4+ T cells sorted from blood. This specimen's cell subset or site label, per the study, means: CD45RA-negative fraction. The receptors were gathered from a man aged 18 to 29 in good health.

This chain joins TRBV18 and TRBJ2-2; 9 nucleotides line up with TRBD1. This CDR3 region has 16 residues. The J segment lost 5 bases and the V segment lost 0 bases, leaving 4 bases of the junction unmatched. Germline V gene lookup returns CDR1 KGHSH and CDR2 LQKENI. The CDR3 spells CASSPPWDRVTGELFF. The CDR3 DNA follows: TGTGCCAGCTCACCACCCTGGGACAGGGTTACCGGGGAGCTGTTTTTT.

The rearrangement links TRBV6-5 to TRBJ2-3; 10 bases are shared with TRBD2. The CDR3 runs 15 residues. Germline V lookup: CDR1 MNHEY, CDR2 SVGAGI. V shed 6 bases and J 2 bases; nucleotides not matched to a gene: 5. CDR3 sequence reads: CASRHTSGNTDTQYF. As DNA, the CDR3 is TGTGCCAGCAGACATACTAGCGGGAACACAGATACGCAGTATTTT.

This clone was observed a few times. The J gene is TRBJ2-1, the V gene TRBV5-8, with 10 nucleotides matching TRBD2. Germline values: CDR1 SGHTS, CDR2 YDEGEE. The CDR3 totals 16 residues. V was pared by 4 bases and J by 6 bases, with 10 bases of the junction left unmatched. The CDR3 here is CASSHTAGGPSNEQFF. As DNA, the CDR3 is TGTGCCAGCAGCCATACAGCGGGAGGGCCGTCCAATGAGCAGTTCTTC.

This clone was seen a single time. J is TRBJ1-1 and V is TRBV18; D is undetermined. Trimming removed 6 bases at V and 3 bases at J, with 11 bases between. The germline V gene encodes CDR1 KGHSH and CDR2 LQKENI. This CDR3 region has 13 residues. In DNA form, the CDR3 reads TGTGCCAGCTCGTCAGGTCCGGACACTGAAGCTTTCTTT. Its translation: CASSSGPDTEAFF.

The chain couples TRBV19 to TRBJ2-5; 7 bases are shared with TRBD2. The trim removed 5 bases at V and 5 bases at J, leaving 8 bases unmatched. The germline CDR1 and CDR2 sequences are LNHDA and SQIVND (reference sequence). This CDR3 contains 14 residues. This CDR3 is CASSPYGGMETQYF. For the CDR3, the DNA is TGTGCCAGTAGTCCCTACGGGGGGATGGAGACCCAGTACTTC.

In its sample, this clone was seen once. V is TRBV6-9 and J is TRBJ2-7; the D is unclear. CDR3 length equals 12 residues. CDR1 MNHGY and CDR2 SVAAGI come from the germline V gene. V lost 0 bases, J lost 6 bases, and 6 bases lay in between. CDR3 amino acids: CASSYSGREQYF. Here the CDR3 DNA reads TGTGCCAGCAGTTATTCCGGCCGCGAGCAGTACTTC.

This clone occurred once. V gene TRBV5-6 combines with J gene TRBJ2-7; D remains unclear. This CDR3 spans 12 amino acids. V was clipped by 0 bases and J by 5 bases, with 6 bases between them. Germline V gene lookup returns CDR1 SGHDT and CDR2 YYEEEE. The CDR3 DNA reads as TGTGCCAGCAGCTTGGACTACAACGAGCAGTACTTC. Protein product: CASSLDYNEQYF.

V is TRBV5-1 and J is TRBJ2-7, with 8 bases lining up with TRBD1. The CDR3 extends over 13 amino acids. Trimming cost V 4 bases and J 6 bases; bases outside gene matches: 6. Germline V lookup: CDR1 SGHRS, CDR2 YFSETQ. CDR3 DNA: TGCGCCAGCAGCAACGGACAGGGCGGCGAGCAGTACTTC. Amino acids: CASSNGQGGEQYF.

V usage is TRBV27 and J usage is TRBJ2-1; D ambiguous. Per the germline V gene, CDR1 is MNHEY and CDR2 is SMNVEV (reference sequence). V lost 6 bases and J 0 bases, leaving 15 bases between the germline ends. This CDR3 contains 16 residues. The CDR3 coding sequence is TGTGCCAGCAGCTCGATAACACTGAGCTCCTACAATGAGCAGTTCTTC. It encodes CASSSITLSSYNEQFF.

This clone was recorded a few times. The germline gene is not matched at one end of the junction; a read error may be the cause. CDR3 nucleotides: TGTGCCAGCAATTACAGCCGGACAGCTCAAGAGACCCAGTACTTC. It is translated as CASNYSRTAQETQYF. V is TRBV6-6 and J is TRBJ2-5, with a possible D match to TRBD1 (6 bases). The CDR3 is made up of 15 amino acids. Per the germline V gene, CDR1 is MNHNY and CDR2 is SVGAGI (reference sequence).

This chain uses TRBV28 with TRBJ1-3; 7 bases align to TRBD1. Germline lookup yields CDR1 MDHEN and CDR2 SYDVKM. J was trimmed by 2 bases and V by 2 bases; bases with no gene match: 3. This CDR3 contains 15 residues. In DNA, the CDR3 is TGTGCCAGCAGTTTAATCGGGACAGCTGGAAACACCATATATTTT. Translated: CASSLIGTAGNTIYF. Full variable domain (remainder filled in from reference TRBV28 and TRBJ1-3): DVKVTQSSRYLVKRTGEKVFLECVQDMDHENMFWYRQDPGLGLRLIYFSYDVKMKEKGDIPEGYSVSREKKERFSLILESASTNQTSMYLCASSLIGTAGNTIYFGEGSWLTVV.

J is TRBJ2-7 and V is TRBV10-3; 9 nucleotides agree with TRBD1. Germline lookup yields CDR1 ENHRY and CDR2 SYGVKD. The CDR3 contains 14 residues. Trimming cost V 6 bases and J 6 bases; bases outside gene matches: 9. CDR3: CAISAQGARSEQYF. The CDR3 nucleotides are TGTGCCATCAGCGCACAGGGGGCAAGGTCCGAGCAGTACTTC.

V gene TRBV6-5 combines with J gene TRBJ1-5; TRBD1 is a possible D gene (5 bases). This CDR3 is built from 12 residues. Trimming shortened V by 2 bases and J by 14 bases, and 13 bases separated the two germline ends. From germline, CDR1 is MNHEY and CDR2 SVGAGI. CDR3 coding DNA: TGTGCCAGCAGTTACGGTGGGGGGGTTGAGCATTTT. This sequence encodes CASSYGGGVEHF.

The chain carries TRBV27 and TRBJ2-3, with 9 bases aligning to TRBD2. CDR3 length: 13 residues. The junction had 8 bases not matched to a gene; V was cut back by 11 bases and J by 5 bases. Germline CDR1 MNHEY, CDR2 SMNVEV (reference sequence). CDR3 sequence (DNA): TGTGCCTCCAGCTCGCGGGAGGGAGATACGCAGTATTTT. Protein product: CASSSREGDTQYF.

CDR3 nucleotide sequence: TGCGCCAGCAGCCTTGGGGCGACGGGCTCCTACGAGCAGTACTTC. Residues: CASSLGATGSYEQYF. The genes are TRBV5-1 and TRBJ2-7; possibly TRBD1 for D (5 bases). The V gene's germline CDR1 is SGHRS and CDR2 YFSETQ. The CDR3 is made up of 15 amino acids. Trimming shortened V by 4 bases and J by 0 bases, and 14 bases separated the two germline ends.

This chain uses TRBV9 with TRBJ1-6; maybe TRBD1 (6 bases). Germline CDR1 reads SGDLS; CDR2 reads YYNGEE. The CDR3 runs 13 residues. V lost 4 bases, J lost 9 bases, and 11 bases lay in between. The CDR3 protein is CASSRGEISPLHF. The CDR3 region has the DNA TGTGCCAGCAGCAGGGGGGAGATTTCACCCCTCCACTTT. Full variable domain (rest looked up from reference TRBV9 and TRBJ1-6): DSGVTQTPKHLITATGQRVTLRCSPRSGDLSVYWYQQSLDQGLQFLIQYYNGEERAKGNILERFSAQQFPDLHSELNLSSLELGDSALYFCASSRGEISPLHFGNGTRLTVT.

This rearrangement joins TRBV10-2 to TRBJ2-7; weak D call: TRBD1 (5 bases). Germline V gene sequence: CDR1 WSHSY, CDR2 SAAADI. V was pared by 0 bases and J by 0 bases, with 12 bases between. The CDR3 totals 16 residues. CDR3 loop: CASSESIGADSYEQYF. DNA for the CDR3: TGCGCCAGCAGTGAGTCGATAGGGGCGGACTCCTACGAGCAGTACTTC.

The chain carries TRBV10-3 and TRBJ1-5; perhaps TRBD1 as D (6 bases). The CDR3 is 17 amino acids. Looked up from germline, CDR1 is ENHRY and CDR2 is SYGVKD. Deletions cut 6 bases from V and 3 bases from J, with 21 bases between. CDR3: CAIRFGEKTGHNQPQHF. The CDR3 DNA sequence: TGTGCCATCAGATTTGGGGAGAAGACAGGACACAATCAGCCCCAGCATTTT.

A remark on this clone: The sample contains more than one DNA sequence encoding this CDR3. This chain uses TRBV29-1 with TRBJ2-2; 8 bases match TRBD1. CDR1 is SQVTM, CDR2 ANQGSEA, per germline. V was clipped by 6 bases and J by 1 base; unmatched bases: 4. The CDR3 extends over 14 amino acids. Here the CDR3 DNA reads TGCAGCGTAGGACAGGGCCTGAACACCGGGGAGCTGTTTTTT. The encoded protein is CSVGQGLNTGELFF.

This clone appeared a single time. The chain joins TRBV5-1 to TRBJ1-4, with D possibly being TRBD1 (5 bases). Deletions cut 0 bases from V and 7 bases from J, with 16 bases between. Germline lookup yields CDR1 SGHRS and CDR2 YFSETQ. The CDR3 contains 16 residues. CDR3 nucleotides: TGCGCCAGCAGCTTGGGGGCCAGGGAAACAAGTGAAAAACTGTTTTTT. Residues: CASSLGARETSEKLFF.

The chain employs TRBV4-1 and TRBJ2-5, with D possibly matching TRBD2 (6 bases). CDR1 is MGHRA and CDR2 is YSYEKL in the germline V gene. CDR3 length: 17 residues. Trimming took off 0 bases at V and 5 bases at J, with 19 bases between the two ends. Here the CDR3 reads CASSQEAGGNFWETQYF. The CDR3 DNA follows: TGCGCCAGCAGCCAAGAGGCGGGCGGGAATTTTTGGGAGACCCAGTACTTC.

This chain links TRBV29-1 with TRBJ2-1; 10 positions agree with TRBD1. Germline-derived CDR1 and CDR2 are SQVTM and ANQGSEA. With 7 bases clipped from V and 3 bases from J, the junction kept 3 bases outside the gene matches. The CDR3 has 13 amino acids. Here the CDR3 reads CSAGDRGYNEQFF. CDR3 DNA: TGCAGCGCCGGGGACAGGGGCTACAATGAGCAGTTCTTC.